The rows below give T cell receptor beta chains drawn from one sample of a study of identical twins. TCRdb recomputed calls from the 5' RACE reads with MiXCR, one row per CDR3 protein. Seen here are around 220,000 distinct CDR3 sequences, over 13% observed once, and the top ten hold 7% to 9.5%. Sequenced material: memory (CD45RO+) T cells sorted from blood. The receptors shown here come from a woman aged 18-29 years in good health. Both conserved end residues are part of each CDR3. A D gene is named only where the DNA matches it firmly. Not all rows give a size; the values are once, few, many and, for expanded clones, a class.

CASSLAGAKNEQFF | TRBD2 | . | TRBJ2-1 | TRBV5-1
CASNTDVYQETQYF | . | few | TRBJ2-5 | TRBV2
CASSLRTRGTDTQYF | . | few | TRBJ2-3 | TRBV7-2
CAWSKGGRLGQFF | TRBD2 | . | TRBJ2-1 | TRBV30
CASQGGVGGPYEQYF | . | . | TRBJ2-7 | TRBV6-1
CSARDPRVGEQFF | . | once | TRBJ2-1 | TRBV20-1
CASSPDRGREKLFF | TRBD1 | many | TRBJ1-4 | TRBV5-1
CASSLASGANVLTF | . | many | TRBJ2-6 | TRBV12-3/TRBV12-4
CSVALAPTDTQYF | . | few | TRBJ2-3 | TRBV29-1
CASSAARGREETQYF | TRBD2 | few | TRBJ2-5 | TRBV2
CASRPGTGYEQYF | TRBD1 | . | TRBJ2-7 | TRBV28
CASSLLDNEQFF | . | many | TRBJ2-1 | TRBV5-6
CASSTAQNTGELFF | . | . | TRBJ2-2 | TRBV19
CASSFAGTDGYTF | . | few | TRBJ1-2 | TRBV6-6
CASSGEPGQGSYEQYF | TRBD1 | . | TRBJ2-7 | TRBV9
CASSRQGDGYTF | . | . | TRBJ1-2 | TRBV5-1
CASSVTGTLNTEAFF | . | few | TRBJ1-1 | TRBV28
CASRTGQGANGANVLTF | TRBD1 | many | TRBJ2-6 | TRBV6-1
CAAGEDTQYF | . | . | TRBJ2-3 | TRBV20-1
CSARDNQRGGTQYF | . | . | TRBJ2-3 | TRBV20-1
CASRCAGAGYEQYF | . | once | TRBJ2-7 | TRBV21-1
CASSACSAGVGNEQFF | . | . | TRBJ2-1 | TRBV21-1